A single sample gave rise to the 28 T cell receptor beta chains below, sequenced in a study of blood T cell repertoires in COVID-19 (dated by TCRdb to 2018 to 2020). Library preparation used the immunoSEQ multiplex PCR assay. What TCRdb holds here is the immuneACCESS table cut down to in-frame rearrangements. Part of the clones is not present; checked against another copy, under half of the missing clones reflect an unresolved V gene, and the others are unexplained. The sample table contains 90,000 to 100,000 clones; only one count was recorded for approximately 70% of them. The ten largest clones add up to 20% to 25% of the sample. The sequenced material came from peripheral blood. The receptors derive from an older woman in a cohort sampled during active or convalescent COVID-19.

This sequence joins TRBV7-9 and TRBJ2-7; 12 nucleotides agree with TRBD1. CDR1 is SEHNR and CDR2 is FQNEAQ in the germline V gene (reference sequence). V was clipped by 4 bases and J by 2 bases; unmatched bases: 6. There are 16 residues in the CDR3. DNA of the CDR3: TGTGCCAGCAGCTCCCCGGGACAGGGGGCAACCTACGAGCAGTACTTC. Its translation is CASSSPGQGATYEQYF.

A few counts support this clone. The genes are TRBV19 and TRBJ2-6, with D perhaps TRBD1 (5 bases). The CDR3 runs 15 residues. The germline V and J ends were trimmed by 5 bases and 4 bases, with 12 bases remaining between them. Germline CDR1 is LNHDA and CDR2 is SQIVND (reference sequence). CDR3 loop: CASSEQGRGANVLTF. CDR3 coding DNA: TGTGCCAGTAGTGAGCAGGGTCGGGGGGCCAACGTCCTGACTTTC.

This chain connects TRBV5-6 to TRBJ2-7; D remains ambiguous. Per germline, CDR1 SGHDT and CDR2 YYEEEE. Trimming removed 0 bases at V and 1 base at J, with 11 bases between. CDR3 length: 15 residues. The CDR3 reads CASSLGQAWSYEQYF. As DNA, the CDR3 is TGTGCCAGCAGCTTGGGTCAGGCGTGGTCCTACGAGCAGTACTTC.

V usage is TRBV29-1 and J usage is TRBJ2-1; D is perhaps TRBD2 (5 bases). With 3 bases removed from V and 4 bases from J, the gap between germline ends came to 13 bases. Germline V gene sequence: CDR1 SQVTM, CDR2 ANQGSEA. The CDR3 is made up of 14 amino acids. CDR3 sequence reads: CSVDVSGMYNEQFF. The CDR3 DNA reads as TGCAGCGTTGATGTCTCGGGGATGTACAATGAGCAGTTCTTC.

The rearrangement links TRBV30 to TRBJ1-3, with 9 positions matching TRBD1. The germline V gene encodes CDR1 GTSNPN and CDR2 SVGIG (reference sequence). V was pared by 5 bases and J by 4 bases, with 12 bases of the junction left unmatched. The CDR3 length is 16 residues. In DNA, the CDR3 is TGTGCCTGGGTGGGGACAGGGTATGTAAGCGGAAACACCATATATTTT. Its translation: CAWVGTGYVSGNTIYF.

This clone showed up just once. DNA of the CDR3: TGTGCCAGCAGTAGACTAGGGCCCCTCGGTGGAAACACCATATATTTT. Protein sequence: CASSRLGPLGGNTIYF. The V and J genes are TRBV7-9 and TRBJ1-3; D ambiguous. Germline assignment: CDR1 SEHNR and CDR2 FQNEAQ (reference sequence). The V end lost 6 bases, the J end lost 3 bases, and 18 bases lay between the germline ends. The CDR3 covers 16 residues.

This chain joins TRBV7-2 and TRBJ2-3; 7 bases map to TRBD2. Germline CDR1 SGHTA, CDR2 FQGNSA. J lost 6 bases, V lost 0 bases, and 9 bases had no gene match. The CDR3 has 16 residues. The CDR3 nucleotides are TGTGCCAGCAGCTTAGCCCGGGGTGGGACTACGGATACGCAGTATTTT. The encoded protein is CASSLARGGTTDTQYF.

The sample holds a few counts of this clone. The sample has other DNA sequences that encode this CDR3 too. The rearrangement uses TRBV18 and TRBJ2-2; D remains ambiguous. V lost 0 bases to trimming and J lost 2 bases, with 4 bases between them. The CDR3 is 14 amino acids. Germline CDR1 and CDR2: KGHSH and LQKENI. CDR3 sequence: CASSPPRNTGELFF. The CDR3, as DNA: TGTGCCAGCTCACCACCTCGTAACACCGGGGAGCTGTTTTTT. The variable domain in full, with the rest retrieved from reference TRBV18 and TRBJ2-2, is NAGVMQNPRHLVRRRGQEARLRCSPMKGHSHVYWYRQLPEEGLKFMVYLQKENIIDESGMPKERFSAEFPKEGPSILRIQQVVRGDSAAYFCASSPPRNTGELFFGEGSRLTVL.

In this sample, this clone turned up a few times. CDR3 nucleotide sequence: TGTGCCAGCAGCCCCGGTATCGTTTATAGCAATCAGCCCCAGCATTTT. It is translated as CASSPGIVYSNQPQHF. The chain uses TRBV4-2 and TRBJ1-5, with D hard to call. V lost 4 bases, J lost 0 bases, and 13 bases lay in between. Germline V CDR1 and CDR2: LGHNA, YNFKEQ. The CDR3 runs to 16 residues.

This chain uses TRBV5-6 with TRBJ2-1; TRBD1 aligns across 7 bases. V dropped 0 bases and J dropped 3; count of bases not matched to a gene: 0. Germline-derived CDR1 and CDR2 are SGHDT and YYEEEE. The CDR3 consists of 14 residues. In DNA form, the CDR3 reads TGTGCCAGCAGCTTGGGGGACAGCTACAATGAGCAGTTCTTC. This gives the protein CASSLGDSYNEQFF. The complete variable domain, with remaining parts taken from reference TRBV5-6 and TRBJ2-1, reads DAGVTQSPTHLIKTRGQQVTLRCSPKSGHDTVSWYQQALGQGPQFIFQYYEEEERQRGNFPDRFSGHQFPNYSSELNVNALLLGDSALYLCASSLGDSYNEQFFGPGTRLTVL.

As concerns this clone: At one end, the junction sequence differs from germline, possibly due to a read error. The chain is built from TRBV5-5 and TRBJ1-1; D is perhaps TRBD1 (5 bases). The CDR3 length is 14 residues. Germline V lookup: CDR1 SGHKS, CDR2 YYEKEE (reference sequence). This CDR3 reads CASRLGRVNTEAFF. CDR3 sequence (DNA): TGTGCCAGCAGGTTGGGACGGGTGAACACTGAAGCTTTCTTT.

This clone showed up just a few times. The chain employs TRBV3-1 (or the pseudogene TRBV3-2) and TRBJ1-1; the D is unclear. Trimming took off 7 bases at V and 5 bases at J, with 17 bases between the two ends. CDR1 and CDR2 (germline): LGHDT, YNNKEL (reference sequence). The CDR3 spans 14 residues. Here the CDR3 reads CASNLLGRGTEAFF. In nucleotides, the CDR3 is TGTGCCAGCAACCTGCTTGGGCGAGGGACTGAAGCTTTCTTT.

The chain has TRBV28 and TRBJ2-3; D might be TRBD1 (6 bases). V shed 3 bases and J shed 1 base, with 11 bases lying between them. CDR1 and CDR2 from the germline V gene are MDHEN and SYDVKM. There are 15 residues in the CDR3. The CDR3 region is CASSFWGRGTDTQYF. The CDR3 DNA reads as TGTGCCAGCAGTTTTTGGGGGCGCGGCACAGATACGCAGTATTTT.

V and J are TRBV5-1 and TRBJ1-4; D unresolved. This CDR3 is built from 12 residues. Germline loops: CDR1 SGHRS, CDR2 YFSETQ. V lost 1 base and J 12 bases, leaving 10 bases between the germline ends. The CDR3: CASSLTREELFF. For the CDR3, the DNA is TGCGCCAGCAGCTTGACGAGGGAGGAACTGTTTTTT. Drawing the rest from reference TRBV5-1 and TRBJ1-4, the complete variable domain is KAGVTQTPRYLIKTRGQQVTLSCSPISGHRSVSWYQQTPGQGLQFLFEYFSETQRNKGNFPGRFSGRQFSNSRSEMNVSTLELGDSALYLCASSLTREELFFGSGTQLSVL.

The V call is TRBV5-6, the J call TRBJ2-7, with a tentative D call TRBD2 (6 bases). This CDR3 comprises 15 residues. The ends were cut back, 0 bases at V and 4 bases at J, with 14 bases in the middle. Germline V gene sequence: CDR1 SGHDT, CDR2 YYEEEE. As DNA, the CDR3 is TGTGCCAGCAGCTTGGGAGGGTCAGGGAGGTACGAGCAGTACTTC. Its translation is CASSLGGSGRYEQYF.

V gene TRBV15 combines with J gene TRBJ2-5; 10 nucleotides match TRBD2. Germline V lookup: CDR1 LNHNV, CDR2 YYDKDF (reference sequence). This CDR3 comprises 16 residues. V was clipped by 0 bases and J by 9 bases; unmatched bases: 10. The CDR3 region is CATSREGTSATGAQYF. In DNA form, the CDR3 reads TGTGCCACCAGCAGAGAGGGGACTAGCGCCACCGGGGCCCAGTACTTC.

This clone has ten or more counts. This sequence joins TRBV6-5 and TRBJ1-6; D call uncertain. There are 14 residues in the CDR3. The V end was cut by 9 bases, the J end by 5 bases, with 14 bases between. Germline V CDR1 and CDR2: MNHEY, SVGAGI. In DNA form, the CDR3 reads TGTGCCAGTCAGCCGTGGGGAGATAATTCACCCCTCCACTTT. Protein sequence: CASQPWGDNSPLHF.

CDR3 in DNA: TGTGCCAGCAGCCAATCCTTTGGACAGGGGACGCAGTATTTT. It translates to CASSQSFGQGTQYF. The V and J genes are TRBV3-1 (or the pseudogene TRBV3-2) and TRBJ2-3, with 9 bases that match TRBD1. The V gene end was trimmed by 2 bases and the J gene end by 9 bases; junction bases not matched to a gene: 6. The CDR3 is made up of 14 amino acids. The germline CDR1 and CDR2 sequences are LGHDT and YNNKEL (reference sequence).

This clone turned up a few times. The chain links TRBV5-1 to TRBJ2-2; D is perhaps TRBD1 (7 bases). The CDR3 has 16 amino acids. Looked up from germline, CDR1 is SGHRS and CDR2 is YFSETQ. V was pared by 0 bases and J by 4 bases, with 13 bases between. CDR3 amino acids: CASSLAARGATGELFF. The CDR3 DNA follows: TGCGCCAGCAGCTTGGCCGCCAGGGGGGCCACCGGGGAGCTGTTTTTT. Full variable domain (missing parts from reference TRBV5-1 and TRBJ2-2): KAGVTQTPRYLIKTRGQQVTLSCSPISGHRSVSWYQQTPGQGLQFLFEYFSETQRNKGNFPGRFSGRQFSNSRSEMNVSTLELGDSALYLCASSLAARGATGELFFGEGSRLTVL.

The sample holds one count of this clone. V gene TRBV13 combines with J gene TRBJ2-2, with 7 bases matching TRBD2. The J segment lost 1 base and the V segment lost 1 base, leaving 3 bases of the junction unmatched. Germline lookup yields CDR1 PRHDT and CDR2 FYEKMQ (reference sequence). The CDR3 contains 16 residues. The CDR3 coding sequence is TGTGCCAGCAGCTTAGCCGCGGGGGTGAACACCGGGGAGCTGTTTTTT. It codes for CASSLAAGVNTGELFF.

In nucleotides, the CDR3 is TGTGCCAGCAGTAAGGGAGTAACCTACGAGCAGTACTTC. Amino acid sequence: CASSKGVTYEQYF. This chain connects TRBV12-3 or TRBV12-4 to TRBJ2-7, with a possible D match to TRBD2 (5 bases). This CDR3 contains 13 residues. V gave up 5 bases and J gave up 2 bases, with 10 bases separating them.

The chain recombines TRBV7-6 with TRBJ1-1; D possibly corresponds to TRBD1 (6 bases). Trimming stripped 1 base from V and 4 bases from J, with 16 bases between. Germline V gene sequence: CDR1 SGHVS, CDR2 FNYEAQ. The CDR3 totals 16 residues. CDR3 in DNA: TGTGCCAGCAGCTTAGAGCGGGGGCGCGTCGGCACTGAAGCTTTCTTT. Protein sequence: CASSLERGRVGTEAFF. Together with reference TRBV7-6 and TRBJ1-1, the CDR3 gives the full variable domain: GAGVSQSPRYKVTKRGQDVALRCDPISGHVSLYWYRQALGQGPEFLTYFNYEAQQDKSGLPNDRFSAERPEGSISTLTIQRTEQRDSAMYRCASSLERGRVGTEAFFGQGTRLTVV.

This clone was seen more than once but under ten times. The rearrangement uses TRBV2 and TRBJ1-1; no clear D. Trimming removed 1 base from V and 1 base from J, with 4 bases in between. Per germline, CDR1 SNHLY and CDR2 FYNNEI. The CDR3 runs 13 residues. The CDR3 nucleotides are TGTGCCAGCAGTGAAGTCGGGAACACTGAAGCTTTCTTT. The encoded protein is CASSEVGNTEAFF.

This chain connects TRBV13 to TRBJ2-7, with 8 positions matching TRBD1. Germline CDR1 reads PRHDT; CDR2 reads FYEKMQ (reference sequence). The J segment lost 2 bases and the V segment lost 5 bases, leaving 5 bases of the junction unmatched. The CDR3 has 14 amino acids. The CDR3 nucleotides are TGTGCCAGCAGCGTAGAGGGACAGGCCTACGAGCAGTACTTC. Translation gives CASSVEGQAYEQYF.

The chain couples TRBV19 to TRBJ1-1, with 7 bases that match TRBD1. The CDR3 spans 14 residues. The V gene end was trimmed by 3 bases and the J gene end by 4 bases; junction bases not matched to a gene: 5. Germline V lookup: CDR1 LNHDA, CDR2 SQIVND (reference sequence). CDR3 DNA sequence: TGTGCCAGTAGTATCACAGGGGCGGGCACTGAAGCTTTCTTT. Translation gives CASSITGAGTEAFF. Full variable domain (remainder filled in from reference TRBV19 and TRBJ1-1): DGGITQSPKYLFRKEGQNVTLSCEQNLNHDAMYWYRQDPGQGLRLIYYSQIVNDFQKGDIAEGYSVSREKKESFPLTVTSAQKNPTAFYLCASSITGAGTEAFFGQGTRLTVV.

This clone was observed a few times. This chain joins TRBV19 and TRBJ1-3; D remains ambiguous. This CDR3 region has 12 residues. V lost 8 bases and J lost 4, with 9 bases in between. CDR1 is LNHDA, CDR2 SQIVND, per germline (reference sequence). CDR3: CASQRSGNTIYF. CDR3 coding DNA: TGTGCCAGTCAGCGGTCCGGAAACACCATATATTTT.

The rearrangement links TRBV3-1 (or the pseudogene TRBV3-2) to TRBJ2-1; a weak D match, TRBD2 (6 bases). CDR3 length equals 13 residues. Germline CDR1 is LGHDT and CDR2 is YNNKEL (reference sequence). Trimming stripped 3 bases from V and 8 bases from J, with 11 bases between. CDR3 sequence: CASSQTSFYEQFF. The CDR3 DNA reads TGTGCCAGCAGCCAGACTAGTTTCTATGAGCAGTTCTTC.

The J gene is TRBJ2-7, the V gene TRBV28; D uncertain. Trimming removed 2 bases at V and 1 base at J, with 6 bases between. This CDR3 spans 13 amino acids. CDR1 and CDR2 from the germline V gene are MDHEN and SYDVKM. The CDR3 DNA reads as TGTGCCAGCAGTTTAATCGGGTCCTACGAGCAGTACTTC. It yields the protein CASSLIGSYEQYF.